The clone carrying this T cell receptor beta chain was seen a handful of times. The length of the CDR3 is 15 residues. Germline lookup yields CDR1 SGHRS and CDR2 YFSETQ. The V gene end was trimmed by 2 bases and the J gene end by 4 bases; junction bases not matched to a gene: 7. Repertoires were generated with immunoSEQ multiplex PCR, while TCRdb's copy carries only in-frame clones and drops some. The sample contains 200,000 or so clones, around 83% of which appear only once. This specimen belongs to a study of blood T cell repertoires in COVID-19. The chain combines TRBV5-1 with TRBJ2-7; 9 bases line up with TRBD1. The sequencing input was peripheral blood. The sequence derives from a human donor in a cohort sampled during active COVID-19. The CDR3 nucleotides read TGCGCCAGCAGCTTACCCGGGACAGGGTCATACGAGCAGTACTTC. Residues: CASSLPGTGSYEQYF.